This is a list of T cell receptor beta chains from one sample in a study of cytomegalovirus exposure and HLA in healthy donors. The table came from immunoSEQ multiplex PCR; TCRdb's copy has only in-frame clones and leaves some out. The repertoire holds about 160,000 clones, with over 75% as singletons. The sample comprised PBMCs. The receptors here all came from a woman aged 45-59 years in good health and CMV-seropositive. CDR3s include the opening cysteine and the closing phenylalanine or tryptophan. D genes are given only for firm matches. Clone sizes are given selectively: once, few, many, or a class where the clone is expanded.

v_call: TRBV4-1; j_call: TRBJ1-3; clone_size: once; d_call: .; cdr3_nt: TGCGCCAGCAGCCTACAGGGTTACTCTGGAAACACCATATATTTT; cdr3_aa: CASSLQGYSGNTIYF
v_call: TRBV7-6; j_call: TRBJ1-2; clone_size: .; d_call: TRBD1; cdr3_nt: TGTGCCAGCAGCTCCGGACAGGGGAACTATGGCTACACCTTC; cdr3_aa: CASSSGQGNYGYTF
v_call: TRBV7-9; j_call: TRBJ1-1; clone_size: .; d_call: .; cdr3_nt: TGTGCCAGCAGCTTAGGAGTAGGGAGCATGAACACTGAAGCTTTCTTT; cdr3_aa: CASSLGVGSMNTEAFF
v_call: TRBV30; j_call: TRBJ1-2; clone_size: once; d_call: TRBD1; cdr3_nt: TGTGCCTGGACCCCATGGGGCCCGAGGGACAGTCACTATGGCTACACCTTC; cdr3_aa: CAWTPWGPRDSHYGYTF
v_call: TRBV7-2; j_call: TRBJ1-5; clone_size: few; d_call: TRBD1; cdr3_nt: TGTGCCAGCAGTAAATTCACAGGGGACCGAAGTCAGCCCCAGCATTTT; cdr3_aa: CASSKFTGDRSQPQHF
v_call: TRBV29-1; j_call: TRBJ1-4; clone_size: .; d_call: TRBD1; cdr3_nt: TGCAGCGTTCAGGGACAGGGAATGAAGTTTTTT; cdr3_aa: CSVQGQGMKFF
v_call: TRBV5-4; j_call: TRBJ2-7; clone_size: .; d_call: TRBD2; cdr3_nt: TGTGCCAGCAGCAGATCCCTCAGCGGGGGATACGAGCAGTACTTC; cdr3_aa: CASSRSLSGGYEQYF
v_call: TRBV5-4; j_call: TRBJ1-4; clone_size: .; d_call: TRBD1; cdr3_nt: TGTGCCAGCAGCTCCGGACAGGGGGTGCCTAATGAAAAACTGTTTTTT; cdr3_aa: CASSSGQGVPNEKLFF
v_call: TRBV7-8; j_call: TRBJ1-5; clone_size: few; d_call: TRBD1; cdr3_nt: TGTGCCAGCAGCGCACAGGGACAGGTGGGCAATCAGCCCCAGCATTTT; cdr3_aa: CASSAQGQVGNQPQHF
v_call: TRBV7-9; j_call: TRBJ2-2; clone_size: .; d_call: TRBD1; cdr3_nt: TGTGCCGCCCGGACAGGGGGCGTCGGCGGGGAGCTGTTTTTT; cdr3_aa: CAARTGGVGGELFF
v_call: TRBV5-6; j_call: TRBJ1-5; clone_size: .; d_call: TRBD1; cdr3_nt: TGTGCCAGCAGCGTTACAGGGGGAGTGCCCCAGCATTTT; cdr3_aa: CASSVTGGVPQHF
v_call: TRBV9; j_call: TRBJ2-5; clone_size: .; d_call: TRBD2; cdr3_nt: TGTGCCAGCAGCGTTCTAGCGGGAGTGGAAGAGACCCAGTACTTC; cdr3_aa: CASSVLAGVEETQYF
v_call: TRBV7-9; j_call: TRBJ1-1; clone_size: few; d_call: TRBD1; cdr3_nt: TGTGCCAGCAGCTCTCCCGGGACAGGGATGAACACTGAAGCTTTCTTT; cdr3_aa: CASSSPGTGMNTEAFF
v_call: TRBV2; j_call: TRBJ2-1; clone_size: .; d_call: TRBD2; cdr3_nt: TGTGCCAGCAGTGAAGGGTACGGGACTAAGCAGTTCTTC; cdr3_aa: CASSEGYGTKQFF
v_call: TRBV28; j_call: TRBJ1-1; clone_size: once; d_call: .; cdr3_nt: TGTGCCAGCACCTTGACGGGGGGGATCACTGAAGCTTTCTTT; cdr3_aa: CASTLTGGITEAFF
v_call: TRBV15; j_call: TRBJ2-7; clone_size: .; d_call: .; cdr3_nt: TGTGCCACCAGCAGAGTTCAGGGCCTCCCCTACGAGCAGTACTTC; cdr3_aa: CATSRVQGLPYEQYF
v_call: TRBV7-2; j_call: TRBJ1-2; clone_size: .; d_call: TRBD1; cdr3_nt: TGTGCCAGCAGCTTAGAGGGACAGGGTTCCTATGGCTACACCTTC; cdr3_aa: CASSLEGQGSYGYTF